Below are 23 T cell receptor beta chains sequenced from a single sample in a study of response to subunit inactivated influenza vaccine. TCRdb re-called the RT-PCR reads with MiXCR, one entry per CDR3 protein. The table shows roughly 790,000 distinct CDR3 sequences, with 21% occurring only once. Sequencing was performed on PBMCs from blood, taken 4 to 6 days after vaccination. The receptors stem from a man between 45 and 60 years old who received an inactivated influenza vaccine.

This clonotype turned up a few times. V and J are TRBV15 and TRBJ2-7, with TRBD1 matching over 10 bases. V lost 5 bases and J lost 4; bases outside the gene matches: 5. The CDR3 totals 14 residues. Germline V CDR1 and CDR2: LNHNV, YYDKDF (reference sequence). The CDR3: CATSPDRGKYEQYF. The CDR3 DNA reads as TGTGCCACCAGCCCGGACAGGGGGAAATACGAGCAGTACTTC.

The chain recombines TRBV15 with TRBJ2-1, with TRBD2 matching over 8 bases. The CDR3 spans 18 residues. V lost 0 bases and J lost 3; bases outside the gene matches: 10. Germline V gene data show CDR1 as LNHNV and CDR2 as YYDKDF (reference sequence). This CDR3 reads CATSRDPGAGVRYNEQFF. CDR3 DNA sequence: TGTGCCACCAGCAGAGACCCGGGAGCGGGAGTTCGCTACAATGAGCAGTTCTTC. Combining the CDR3 with reference TRBV15 and TRBJ2-1 gives the whole variable domain DAMVIQNPRYQVTQFGKPVTLSCSQTLNHNVMYWYQQKSSQAPKLLFHYYDKDFNNEADTPDNFQSRRPNTSFCFLDIRSPGLGDTAMYLCATSRDPGAGVRYNEQFFGPGTRLTVL.

The chain combines TRBV5-1 with TRBJ2-1, with 10 bases aligning to TRBD2. The ends lost 2 bases at V and 7 bases at J; junction bases unmatched: 6. Looked up from germline, CDR1 is SGHRS and CDR2 is YFSETQ. This CDR3 contains 15 residues. The CDR3 nucleotides read TGCGCCAGCAGCTTCCAAGCGGGGGGGCTTAATGAGCAGTTCTTC. Translated, it gives CASSFQAGGLNEQFF.

The chain carries TRBV7-3 and TRBJ2-1; D unresolved. The CDR3 has 14 amino acids. V gave up 5 bases and J gave up 1 base, with 9 bases separating them. Germline lookup yields CDR1 SGHTA and CDR2 FQGTGA. The CDR3 is CASSLVRSYNEQFF. CDR3 DNA sequence: TGTGCCAGCAGCCTAGTCAGGTCCTACAATGAGCAGTTCTTC.

The sample holds a few counts of this clonotype. J is TRBJ2-2 and V is TRBV7-6, with D perhaps matching TRBD1 (6 bases). CDR3 length equals 14 residues. Between the trimmed V and J ends, which lost 1 base and 5 bases, there was a span of 8 bases. Germline CDR1 SGHVS, CDR2 FNYEAQ. The CDR3 nucleotides are TGTGCCAGCAGCTTAGTTACAGGGACCGGGGAGCTGTTTTTT. Amino acids: CASSLVTGTGELFF.

The chain combines TRBV10-2 with TRBJ1-2; 7 nucleotides line up with TRBD1. CDR3 length: 13 residues. The germline V gene has CDR1 WSHSY and CDR2 SAAADI. V shed 0 bases, J shed 7 bases, and the junction held 2 bases outside the gene matches. The CDR3 bases are TGCGCCAGCAGTGAGTCAAAGGGGGCTGGCTACACCTTC. This encodes CASSESKGAGYTF.

The chain is built from TRBV10-3 and TRBJ1-4; TRBD1 agrees at 9 bases. V was clipped by 5 bases and J by 5 bases; unmatched bases: 12. This CDR3 is built from 17 residues. Germline V CDR1 and CDR2: ENHRY, SYGVKD. DNA for the CDR3: TGTGCCATCAGTCCGGGACAGGGAGAGGTGGGGAATGAAAAACTGTTTTTT. It encodes CAISPGQGEVGNEKLFF.

The chain employs TRBV20-1 and TRBJ1-2, with D uncertain. The ends were cut back, 0 bases at V and 6 bases at J, with 11 bases in the middle. Germline lookup yields CDR1 DFQATT and CDR2 SNEGSKA (reference sequence). CDR3 length: 13 residues. The DNA for the CDR3 is TGCAGTGCTAGAGACATCATTCTGGATGGCTACACCTTC. Translated: CSARDIILDGYTF.

This CDR3 reads CASSRGTDGYTF. CDR3 in DNA: TGTGCCAGCAGCAGAGGGACAGACGGCTACACCTTC. The gene calls are TRBV12-3 or TRBV12-4 and TRBJ1-2, with 7 bases matching TRBD1. This CDR3 has 12 amino acids. After removal of 6 bases from V and 8 bases from J, the junction contained 6 bases not matched to a gene.

This clonotype was seen ten or more times. V is TRBV6-1 and J is TRBJ2-6; no clear D. Germline values: CDR1 MNHNS, CDR2 SASEGT. The CDR3 totals 13 residues. Trimming stripped 6 bases from V and 1 base from J, with 4 bases between. CDR3 sequence reads: CASRPSGANVLTF. DNA of the CDR3: TGTGCCAGCAGGCCTTCTGGGGCCAACGTCCTGACTTTC.

This clonotype has only a few counts. V is TRBV12-3 or TRBV12-4 and J is TRBJ2-2; D remains unclear. Trimming shortened V by 8 bases and J by 6 bases, and 7 bases separated the two germline ends. The CDR3 runs to 11 residues. The CDR3 region is CASHVPGELFF. The CDR3 DNA is TGTGCCAGCCACGTTCCCGGGGAGCTGTTTTTT.

This clonotype appeared a few times. J is TRBJ2-3 and V is TRBV11-2; TRBD1 matches at 10 bases. The CDR3 sequence is 15 residues long. Trimming at V came to 5 bases and at J to 5 bases, leaving 7 bases not matched to a gene. CDR1 SGHAT and CDR2 FQNNGV come from the germline V gene. CDR3 sequence (DNA): TGTGCCAGCAGCCCCTGGACAGGGGGGGGAGATACGCAGTATTTT. It is translated as CASSPWTGGGDTQYF.

Concerning this clonotype itself: This CDR3 is missing its conserved last phenylalanine or tryptophan, likely due to a read error. The genes are TRBV29-1 and TRBJ2-3; tentative D call: TRBD1 (5 bases). V was shortened by 4 bases and J by 2 bases, with 16 bases between the two germline ends. Germline V gene lookup returns CDR1 SQVTM and CDR2 ANQGSEA. This CDR3 comprises 15 residues. This chain's CDR3 is CSVAEQESYTDTQYL. The CDR3 DNA is TGCAGCGTTGCAGAACAGGAGAGTTACACAGATACGCAGTATTTA.

This clonotype showed up just a few times. The chain is built from TRBV7-2 and TRBJ2-5; 9 bases agree with TRBD1. This CDR3 is 14 amino acids long. Looked up from germline, CDR1 is SGHTA and CDR2 is FQGNSA. After removal of 5 bases from V and 4 bases from J, the junction contained 5 bases not matched to a gene. DNA of the CDR3: TGTGCCAGCAGCGAACGACAGGGGGGAGAGACCCAGTACTTC. Translating it yields CASSERQGGETQYF.

This chain joins TRBV4-2 and TRBJ2-2, with D possibly TRBD2 on 5 matching bases. The germline V gene has CDR1 LGHNA and CDR2 YNFKEQ. This CDR3 is built from 17 residues. The V end was cut by 8 bases, the J end by 2 bases, with 21 bases between. The CDR3 here is CASQSWAGADNTGELFF. The CDR3 coding sequence is TGTGCCAGCCAGTCATGGGCCGGAGCGGATAACACCGGGGAGCTGTTTTTT.

This clonotype was observed a handful of times. The chain recombines TRBV10-2 with TRBJ2-7; a possible D gene is TRBD1 (6 bases). Germline CDR1 and CDR2: WSHSY and SAAADI. This CDR3 is 15 amino acids long. The V end was cut by 7 bases, the J end by 2 bases, with 18 bases between. CDR3 residues: CASITRQVSTYEQYF. In DNA form, the CDR3 reads TGCGCCAGCATAACCCGACAGGTCAGCACCTACGAGCAGTACTTC.

The table lists this clonotype with a few counts. The V gene is TRBV29-1, the J gene TRBJ2-1; possible D gene TRBD2, 6 bases. The germline V gene has CDR1 SQVTM and CDR2 ANQGSEA. CDR3 size: 16 residues. The V end lost 0 bases, the J end lost 3 bases, and 15 bases lay between the germline ends. Here the CDR3 DNA reads TGCAGCGTTGAAGATACTCGCGGGATGGTCTACAATGAGCAGTTCTTC. It is translated as CSVEDTRGMVYNEQFF.

This clonotype was counted only a few times. The genes are TRBV9 and TRBJ2-1; 11 nucleotides line up with TRBD2. The CDR3 runs to 15 residues. Germline values: CDR1 SGDLS, CDR2 YYNGEE. The junction had 8 bases not matched to a gene; V was cut back by 3 bases and J by 9 bases. The CDR3 spells CASSGIAGGLSEQFF. The DNA of the CDR3 is TGTGCCAGCAGCGGAATAGCGGGGGGGCTTAGTGAGCAGTTCTTC.

The gene calls are TRBV18 and TRBJ1-1, with D possibly being TRBD1 (6 bases). This CDR3 is built from 13 residues. Germline-derived CDR1 and CDR2 are KGHSH and LQKENI. V was cut by 6 bases and J by 8 bases, with 16 bases left in between. The CDR3 reads CASSRTQGQEAFF. In nucleotides, the CDR3 is TGTGCCAGCTCGCGCACACAGGGTCAAGAAGCTTTCTTT.

CDR3 DNA sequence: TGTGCCAGCAGTTACACTCGAGGGTACACCGGGGAGCTGTTTTTT. Translated: CASSYTRGYTGELFF. The chain uses TRBV6-5 and TRBJ2-2; a weak D match, TRBD2 (5 bases). Germline-derived CDR1 and CDR2 are MNHEY and SVGAGI. The V gene lost 2 bases and the J gene lost 3 bases, with 10 bases spanning the gap. The CDR3 loop spans 15 amino acids.

J is TRBJ1-1 and V is TRBV15; a weak D match, TRBD1 (5 bases). CDR1 LNHNV and CDR2 YYDKDF come from the germline V gene (reference sequence). The CDR3 contains 13 residues. V dropped 10 bases and J dropped 10 bases, with 22 bases sitting between them. CDR3 sequence reads: CASRPTGVLRAFF. The CDR3, as DNA: TGTGCCAGCCGCCCGACGGGGGTTTTAAGAGCTTTCTTT.

This clonotype was detected only a few times. The chain employs TRBV5-1 and TRBJ2-1, with 7 bases that match TRBD1. J lost 5 bases, V lost 4 bases, and 6 bases had no gene match. The CDR3 covers 14 residues. Germline V gene lookup returns CDR1 SGHRS and CDR2 YFSETQ. The CDR3 DNA reads as TGCGCCAGCAGCCAAGGACAGGACCACAATGAGCAGTTCTTC. This gives the protein CASSQGQDHNEQFF.

This clonotype was counted between two and nine times. The V and J genes are TRBV5-1 and TRBJ2-5; the match to TRBD2 covers 11 bases. The CDR3 is 15 amino acids. After removal of 5 bases from V and 5 bases from J, the junction contained 8 bases not matched to a gene. The germline V gene has CDR1 SGHRS and CDR2 YFSETQ. The CDR3 loop is CASRISGGAAETQYF. In DNA, the CDR3 is TGCGCCAGCAGGATTAGCGGGGGGGCCGCTGAGACCCAGTACTTC.